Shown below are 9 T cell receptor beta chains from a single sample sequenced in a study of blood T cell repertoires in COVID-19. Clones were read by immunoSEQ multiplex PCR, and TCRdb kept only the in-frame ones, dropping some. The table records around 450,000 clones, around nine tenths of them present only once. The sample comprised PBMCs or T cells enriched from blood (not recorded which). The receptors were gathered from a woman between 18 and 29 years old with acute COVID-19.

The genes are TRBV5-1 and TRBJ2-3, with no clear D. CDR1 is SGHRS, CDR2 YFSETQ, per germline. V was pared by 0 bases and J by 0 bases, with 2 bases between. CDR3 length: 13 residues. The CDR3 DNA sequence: TGCGCCAGCAGCTTGGCTAGCACAGATACGCAGTATTTT. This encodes CASSLASTDTQYF.

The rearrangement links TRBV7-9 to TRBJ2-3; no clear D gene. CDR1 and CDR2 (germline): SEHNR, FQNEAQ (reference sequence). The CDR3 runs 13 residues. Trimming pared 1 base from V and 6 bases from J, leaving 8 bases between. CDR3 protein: CASSLESGDTQYF. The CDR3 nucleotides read TGTGCCAGCAGCTTAGAATCCGGGGATACGCAGTATTTT.

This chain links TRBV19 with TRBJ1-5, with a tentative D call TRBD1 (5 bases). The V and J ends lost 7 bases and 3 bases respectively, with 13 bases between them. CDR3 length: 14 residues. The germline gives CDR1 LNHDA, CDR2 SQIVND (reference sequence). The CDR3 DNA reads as TGTGCCAGTAAGAACGGGGGGTACAATCAGCCCCAGCATTTT. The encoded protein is CASKNGGYNQPQHF.

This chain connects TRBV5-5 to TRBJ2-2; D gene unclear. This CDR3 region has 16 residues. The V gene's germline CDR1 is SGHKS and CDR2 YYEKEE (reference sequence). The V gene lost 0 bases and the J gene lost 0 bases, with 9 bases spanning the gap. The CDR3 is CASSLEQWANTGELFF. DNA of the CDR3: TGTGCCAGCAGCTTGGAACAGTGGGCGAACACCGGGGAGCTGTTTTTT.

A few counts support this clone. The CDR3 sequence: CASSPKLPRDRHNYGYTF. Here the CDR3 DNA reads TGTGCCAGCAGTCCCAAACTTCCTCGGGACAGACACAACTATGGCTACACCTTC. This chain uses TRBV27 with TRBJ1-2; 7 nucleotides match TRBD1. The CDR3 runs to 18 residues. The V and J ends lost 5 bases and 2 bases, in that order; junction bases with no gene match: 17. The germline V gene has CDR1 MNHEY and CDR2 SMNVEV (reference sequence).

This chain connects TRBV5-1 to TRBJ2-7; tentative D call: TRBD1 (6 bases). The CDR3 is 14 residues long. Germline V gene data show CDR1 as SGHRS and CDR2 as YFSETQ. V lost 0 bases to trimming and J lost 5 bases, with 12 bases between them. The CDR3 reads CASSLDRVSNEQYF. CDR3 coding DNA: TGCGCCAGCAGCTTGGACAGGGTATCCAACGAGCAGTACTTC.

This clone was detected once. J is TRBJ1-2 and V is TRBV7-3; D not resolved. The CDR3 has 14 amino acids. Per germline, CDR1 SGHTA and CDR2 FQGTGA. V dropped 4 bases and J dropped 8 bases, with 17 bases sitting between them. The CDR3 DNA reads TGTGCCAGCAGCTCTACCGGGGAGGGTCGGGGCTACACCTTC. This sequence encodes CASSSTGEGRGYTF.

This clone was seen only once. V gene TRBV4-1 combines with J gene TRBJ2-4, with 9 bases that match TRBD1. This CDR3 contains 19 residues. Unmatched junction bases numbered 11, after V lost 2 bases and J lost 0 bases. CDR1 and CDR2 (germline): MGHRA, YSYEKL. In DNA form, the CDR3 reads TGCGCCAGCAGCCAAACTAGGGACAGGGAGTCCCTAGCCAAAAACATTCAGTACTTC. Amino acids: CASSQTRDRESLAKNIQYF.

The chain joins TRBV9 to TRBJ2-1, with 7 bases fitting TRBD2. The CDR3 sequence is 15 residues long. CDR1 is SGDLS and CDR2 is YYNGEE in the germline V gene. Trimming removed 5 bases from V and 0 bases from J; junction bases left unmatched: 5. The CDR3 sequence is CASSGLGSSYNEQFF. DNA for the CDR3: TGTGCCAGCAGTGGACTAGGGAGCTCCTACAATGAGCAGTTCTTC.